This TCR beta chain was sequenced in a study of blood T cell repertoires in COVID-19 (dated by TCRdb to the early 2020s). For the study in its entirety: Collaborator samples came from the United States, Italy and Spain and covered acute and convalescent phases of COVID-19. The prospective study material was composed of cDNA or gDNA derived from T cells, B-cell-depleted T cells, or PBMCs. Deeply sampled blood TCRbeta repertoires from subjects exposed to, actively infected with, or recovered from COVID-19 were included in the dataset. The repertoires were released in a freely available public database meant as a resource for research on the immune response to SARS-CoV-2. The samples were drawn from the first 160 participants of the ongoing ImmuneRACE study and from 1,254 subjects provided by 6 global collaborators. The sample metadata nearly always contained a de-identified subject ID, COVID-19 status, age in years and sex. HLA class I and class II types, where available, came from metadata supplied by the sample provider rather than from assay-based typing. Study-wide findings and limitations: How much clinical and demographic metadata was included differed by source and by participant, and the metadata was provided uncurated.

The collaborating institutions used their own protocols to collect whole blood in K2EDTA tubes. For TCRbeta analysis, collaborators shipped samples in one of three forms: frozen whole blood, isolated PBMCs, or DNA extracted from either of those sample types. Trimming removed 6 bases from V and 1 base from J, leaving 7 bases between the germline ends. The CDR1 and CDR2 encoded by the germline V gene are SNHLY and FYNNEI. The cysteine opens and the phenylalanine closes a CDR3 of 14 amino acids. Only CDR3 DNA remains: 42 bases, in frame from the first base. TCRbeta CDR3 regions were amplified from genomic DNA using the immunoSEQ Assay, a bias-controlled multiplex PCR. In the original analysis: The number of nucleated cells in each sample was estimated from the amplification of reference gene primers within the assay. To quantify the absolute abundance of each unique TCRbeta CDR3 rearrangement, sequence reads were collapsed and filtered. For each sample, productive Simpson clonality was calculated by taking the square root of Simpson's diversity index across productive rearrangements. TCRdb limited this immuneACCESS table to in-frame rearrangements with V and J called. A share of clones is missing; checked studies link under half to unresolved V genes, and the rest is unexplained. V, J and clone size derive from that table, while D and trimming were established from the DNA sequence. For this sample there are around 200,000 clones; about 90% appear just once. The ten top clones hold less than 25% of the sample.

On this clone: Its binding antigen is unknown. Base-call qualities are not available, and no considerably larger clone is one nucleotide away.

The sequence was obtained from a man between 65 and 85 years old with active or convalescent COVID-19. The specimen was peripheral blood. The sequence joins TRBV2 to TRBJ1-6, with a tentative D gene TRBD1 over 6 matching bases. In nucleotides, the sequence is TGTGCCAGCAGCCAGGGGTCCTATAATTCACCCCTCCACTTT. Its protein reads: CASSQGSYNSPLHF.